The text below deals with one T cell receptor (beta chain). Its antigen remains unknown. The data were obtained in a study of siplizumab effects on memory and regulatory T cells. Findings of the study overall: Mapping to unstimulated subsets was achieved for only a minor fraction of alloreactive clones. Confirmation was lacking for the suppressive function of proliferating Tregs derived from siplizumab cultures.

The CDR3 has 14 amino acids. Trimming removed 5 bases from V and 7 bases from J, with 15 bases in between. Germline V gene sequence: CDR1 SEHNR, CDR2 FQNEAQ (reference sequence). Using immunoSEQ multiplex PCR, the repertoire was profiled, and TCRdb retains in-frame clones only, with some absent. The sample includes 99,000 or so clones, 93% seen only once; the top ten take around 0.29%. The sequence derives from a human donor in good health. V gene TRBV7-9 combines with J gene TRBJ2-1; D remains ambiguous. The source material was CD4+ T cells sorted from blood. The CDR3 sequence is CASSLATGSNEQFF. In nucleotides, the CDR3 is TGTGCCAGCAGCCTGGCGACGGGTAGTAATGAGCAGTTCTTC.